This TCR beta chain derives from a study of blood T cell repertoires in COVID-19. Study summary: The recovered donors of Cohort 3 showed two negative PCRs, clearance, or symptom resolution. T cells, B-cell-depleted T cells, or PBMCs supplied cDNA or gDNA.

Per the original data handling: From reference gene primer amplification, estimates of nucleated cell counts were derived. Sequencing used immunoSEQ multiplex PCR; TCRdb keeps in-frame clones, though not all of them. For V, J and clone size, that table is used; D and trimming come from the DNA. Of roughly 160,000 clones listed, around 80% are singletons. The CDR3 extends over 12 amino acids. The germline V and J ends were trimmed by 5 bases and 13 bases, with 18 bases remaining between them. Germline CDR1 reads SEHNR; CDR2 reads FQNEAQ (reference sequence). The sequence was obtained from a woman aged 70-85 years in a cohort exposed to, infected with or recovered from COVID-19 (not recorded which). The chain couples TRBV7-9 to TRBJ2-7; the D gene is possibly TRBD1 (5 bases). Input material: PBMCs or T cells enriched from blood (not recorded which). The CDR3 spells CASSRLSREVYF. Written as DNA, the CDR3 is TGTGCCAGCAGCCGCCTAAGCAGGGAAGTTTACTTC.